This entry is about one T cell receptor beta chain. Produced via immunoSEQ multiplex PCR; TCRdb's table is partial and in-frame only. The table lists some 190,000 clones, 65% to 85% of them singletons. This sample is part of a study of blood T cell repertoires in COVID-19. With V trimmed by 3 bases and J by 2 bases, 3 bases remained unmatched. This CDR3 comprises 15 residues. Germline V gives CDR1 MNHEY, CDR2 SMNVEV (reference sequence). The receptor comes from a man aged 30-40 years with acute COVID-19. Input material: PBMCs or T cells enriched from blood (not recorded which). This chain uses TRBV27 with TRBJ2-2; 7 bases agree with TRBD2. DNA for the CDR3: TGTGCCAGCAGTTTGGGGACTACAAACACCGGGGAGCTGTTTTTT. Protein: CASSLGTTNTGELFF.